This T cell receptor beta chain emerged from a study of cytomegalovirus exposure and HLA in healthy donors. Across the study: Caucasian-associated ancestry cluster membership applied to just over 80% of a few hundred genotyped donors. Whole-study results and caveats: The majority of CMV-associated TCR beta chains were reported as apparently HLA-restricted in a later analysis.

Of note for this clone: Its specificity is not known.

The CDR3 sequence is 13 residues long. Looked up from germline, CDR1 is LNHDA and CDR2 is SQIVND (reference sequence). Trimming took 7 bases from V and 9 from J; bases not matched to a gene: 9. Vbeta (60) and Jbeta (13) primers were used in the PCR. Sequencing was performed with immunoSEQ multiplex PCR; in TCRdb, only in-frame clones are kept and a portion is missing. Of under 300,000 clones in the sample, 86% were seen once. The receptor was isolated from a man aged 40-50 years in good health and CMV-seropositive. Source material: PBMCs. V gene TRBV19 combines with J gene TRBJ1-2; TRBD1 agrees at 9 bases. The CDR3: CASTNSDRGRYTF. CDR3 nucleotides: TGTGCCAGTACCAACTCGGACAGGGGACGCTACACCTTC.